The entry below describes one TCR beta chain. No antigen is known for it. The sample is drawn from a study of regulatory T cells in long-lasting Graves disease. Whole-study results and caveats: Persistent disease favored TRBV28, TRBJ1-2 and TRBJ2-5. Researchers examined only peripheral blood and not thyroid tissue. Newly diagnosed Graves' patients exceeded persistent ones in TCR diversity.

V was cut by 0 bases and J by 2 bases, with 12 bases left in between. The CDR3 sequence is 15 residues long. Germline V CDR1 and CDR2: SGHNT, YYREEE (reference sequence). As to time point: persistent/refractory GD, antithyroid drugs over 5 years with positive TRAb. Isolated PBMC RNA provided the starting material for the TCR library. Through Arm-PCR of CDR3 regions and iRepertoire HTBI primers, TCR beta libraries were built. In TCRdb, the multiplex PCR reads were re-called with MiXCR into one record per CDR3 protein. The sample comprises under 500,000 distinct CDR3 sequences, less than 25% of which are singletons, and around 21% rests with the top ten.

V usage is TRBV5-4 and J usage is TRBJ2-7; D is uncertain. The TCR comes from a female donor with Graves disease. The source was peripheral blood mononuclear cells (PBMCs), collected when the disease was refractory, from a patient treated with antithyroid drugs. Here the CDR3 reads CASSLDVAVPYEQYF. Written as DNA, the CDR3 is TGTGCCAGCAGCTTGGATGTCGCAGTCCCCTACGAGCAGTACTTC.